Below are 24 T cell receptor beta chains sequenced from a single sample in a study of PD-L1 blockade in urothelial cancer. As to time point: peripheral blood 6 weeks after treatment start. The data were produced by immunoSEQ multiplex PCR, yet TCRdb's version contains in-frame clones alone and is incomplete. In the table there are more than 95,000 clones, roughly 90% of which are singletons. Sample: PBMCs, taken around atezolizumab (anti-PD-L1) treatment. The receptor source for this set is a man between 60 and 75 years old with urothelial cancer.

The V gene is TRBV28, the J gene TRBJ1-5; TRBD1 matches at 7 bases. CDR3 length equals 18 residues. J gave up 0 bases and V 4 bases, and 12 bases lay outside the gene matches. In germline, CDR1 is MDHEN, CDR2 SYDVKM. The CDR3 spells CASSSGTAIPYSNQPQHF. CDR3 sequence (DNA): TGTGCCAGCAGTTCCGGGACAGCAATACCGTATAGCAATCAGCCCCAGCATTTT.

Here the CDR3 DNA reads TGTGCCATCAGTGCAGCAGGAGGGAGCACTGAAGCTTTCTTT. Its translation is CAISAAGGSTEAFF. This rearrangement joins TRBV10-3 to TRBJ1-1; D is unresolved. The CDR3 sequence is 14 residues long. V lost 4 bases, J lost 4 bases, and 13 bases lay in between. Looked up from germline, CDR1 is ENHRY and CDR2 is SYGVKD.

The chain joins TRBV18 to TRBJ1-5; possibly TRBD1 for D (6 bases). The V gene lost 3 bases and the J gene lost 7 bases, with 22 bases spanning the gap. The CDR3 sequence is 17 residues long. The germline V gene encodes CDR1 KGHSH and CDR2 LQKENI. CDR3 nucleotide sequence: TGTGCCAGCTCACCCCTACCTTCGGCAGGGGAATCGCAGCCCCAGCATTTT. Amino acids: CASSPLPSAGESQPQHF. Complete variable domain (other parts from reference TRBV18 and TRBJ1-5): NAGVMQNPRHLVRRRGQEARLRCSPMKGHSHVYWYRQLPEEGLKFMVYLQKENIIDESGMPKERFSAEFPKEGPSILRIQQVVRGDSAAYFCASSPLPSAGESQPQHFGDGTRLSIL.

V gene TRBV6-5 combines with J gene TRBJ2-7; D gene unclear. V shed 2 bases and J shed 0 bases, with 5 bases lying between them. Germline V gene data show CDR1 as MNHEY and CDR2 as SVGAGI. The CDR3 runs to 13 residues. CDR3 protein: CASSYRSSYEQYF. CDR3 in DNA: TGTGCCAGCAGTTACAGGAGCTCCTACGAGCAGTACTTC.

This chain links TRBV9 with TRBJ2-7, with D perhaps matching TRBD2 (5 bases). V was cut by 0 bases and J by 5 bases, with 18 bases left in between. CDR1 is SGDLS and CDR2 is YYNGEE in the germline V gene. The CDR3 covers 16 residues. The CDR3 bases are TGTGCCAGCAGCGTAGAAGCGGCGCCCCGAGAGGACGAGCAGTACTTC. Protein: CASSVEAAPREDEQYF.

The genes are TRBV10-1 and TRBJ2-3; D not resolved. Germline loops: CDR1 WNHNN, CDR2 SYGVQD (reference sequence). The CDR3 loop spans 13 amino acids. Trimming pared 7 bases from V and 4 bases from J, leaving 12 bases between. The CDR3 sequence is CASTKTVSDTQYF. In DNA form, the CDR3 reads TGCGCCAGCACCAAGACTGTTTCAGATACGCAGTATTTT.

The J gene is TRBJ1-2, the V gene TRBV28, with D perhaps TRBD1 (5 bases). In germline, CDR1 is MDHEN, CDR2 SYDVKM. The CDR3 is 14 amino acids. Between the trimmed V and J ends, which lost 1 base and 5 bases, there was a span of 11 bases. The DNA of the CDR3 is TGTGCCAGCAGTTTATCCAGGGCCTTGTATGGCTACACCTTC. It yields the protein CASSLSRALYGYTF.

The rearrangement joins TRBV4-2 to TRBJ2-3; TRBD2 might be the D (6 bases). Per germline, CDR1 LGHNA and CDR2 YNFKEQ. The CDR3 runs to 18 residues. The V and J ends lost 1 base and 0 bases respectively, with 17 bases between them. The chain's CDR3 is CASSQVFAGTSSTDTQYF. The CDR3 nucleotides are TGTGCCAGCAGCCAAGTTTTCGCGGGGACCTCTAGCACAGATACGCAGTATTTT.

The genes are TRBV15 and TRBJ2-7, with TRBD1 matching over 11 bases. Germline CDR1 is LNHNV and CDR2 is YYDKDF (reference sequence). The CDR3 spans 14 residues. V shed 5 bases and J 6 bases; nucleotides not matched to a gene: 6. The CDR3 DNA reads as TGTGCCACCAGCGGGACAGGGGGGCAGTCCGAGCAGTACTTC. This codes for CATSGTGGQSEQYF.

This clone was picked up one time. As DNA, the CDR3 is TGTGCCAGCACAGCCAGGGCTAGCTCCTACAATGAGCAGTTCTTC. Encoded protein: CASTARASSYNEQFF. V usage is TRBV6-5 and J usage is TRBJ2-1; perhaps TRBD1 as D (5 bases). Between the trimmed V and J ends, which lost 7 bases and 0 bases, there was a span of 13 bases. This CDR3 region has 15 residues. Germline V gene data show CDR1 as MNHEY and CDR2 as SVGAGI.

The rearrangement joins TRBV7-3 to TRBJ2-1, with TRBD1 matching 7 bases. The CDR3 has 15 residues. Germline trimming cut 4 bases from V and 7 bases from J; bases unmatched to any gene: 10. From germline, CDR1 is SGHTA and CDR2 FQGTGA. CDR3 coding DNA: TGTGCCAGCAGCTCCCGTAGGGGGCTAGATAATGAGCAGTTCTTC. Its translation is CASSSRRGLDNEQFF.

The CDR3 nucleotides read TGTGCCAGCACCTCGCTACAGCACCCCCACGAGACCCAGTACTTC. Encoded protein: CASTSLQHPHETQYF. The chain uses TRBV25-1 and TRBJ2-5; D is unclear. Deletions cut 7 bases from V and 5 bases from J, with 20 bases between. CDR1 and CDR2 from the germline V gene are MGHDK and SYGVNS. The CDR3 spans 15 residues.

The CDR3 sequence: CASSPHRDSPIYGYTF. CDR3 DNA sequence: TGTGCCAGCAGTCCACACCGGGACAGCCCTATCTATGGCTACACCTTC. The gene calls are TRBV25-1 and TRBJ1-2; 7 bases fit TRBD1. CDR1 is MGHDK, CDR2 SYGVNS, per germline. The CDR3 loop spans 16 amino acids. The ends lost 5 bases at V and 4 bases at J; junction bases unmatched: 13.

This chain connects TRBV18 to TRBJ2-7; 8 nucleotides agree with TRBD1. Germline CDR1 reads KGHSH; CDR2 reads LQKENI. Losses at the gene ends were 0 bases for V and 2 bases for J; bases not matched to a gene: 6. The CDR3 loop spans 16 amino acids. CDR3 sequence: CASSPPSGTGPYEQYF. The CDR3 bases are TGTGCCAGCTCACCACCAAGTGGGACAGGCCCCTACGAGCAGTACTTC.

This CDR3 is CASSLGERGNYGYTF. CDR3 bases: TGCGCCAGCAGCTTGGGTGAAAGGGGGAACTATGGCTACACCTTC. This chain joins TRBV5-1 and TRBJ1-2; a possible D gene is TRBD1 (6 bases). V lost 0 bases and J 2 bases, leaving 11 bases between the germline ends. Germline V gives CDR1 SGHRS, CDR2 YFSETQ. CDR3 length: 15 residues.

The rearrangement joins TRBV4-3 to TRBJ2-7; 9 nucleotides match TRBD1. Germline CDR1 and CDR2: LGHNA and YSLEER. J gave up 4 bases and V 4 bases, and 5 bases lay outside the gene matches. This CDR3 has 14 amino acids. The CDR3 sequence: CASSPGQGLYEQYF. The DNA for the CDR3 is TGCGCCAGCAGCCCGGGACAGGGCCTATACGAGCAGTACTTC.

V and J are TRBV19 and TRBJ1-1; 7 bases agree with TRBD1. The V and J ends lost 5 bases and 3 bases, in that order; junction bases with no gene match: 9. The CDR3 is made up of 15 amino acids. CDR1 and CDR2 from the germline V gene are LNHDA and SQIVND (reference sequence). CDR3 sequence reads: CASSWPGQEDTEAFF. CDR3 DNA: TGTGCCAGTAGTTGGCCAGGACAGGAGGACACTGAAGCTTTCTTT.

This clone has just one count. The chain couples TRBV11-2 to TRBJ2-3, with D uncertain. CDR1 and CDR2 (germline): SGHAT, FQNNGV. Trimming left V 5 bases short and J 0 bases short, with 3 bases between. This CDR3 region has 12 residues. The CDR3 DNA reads TGTGCCAGCAGCATAAGCACAGATACGCAGTATTTT. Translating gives CASSISTDTQYF.

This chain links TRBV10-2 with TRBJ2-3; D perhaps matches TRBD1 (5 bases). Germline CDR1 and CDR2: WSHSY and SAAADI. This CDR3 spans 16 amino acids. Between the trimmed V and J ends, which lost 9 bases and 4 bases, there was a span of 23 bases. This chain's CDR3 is CASYGSGLEFPDTQYF. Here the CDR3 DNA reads TGCGCCAGTTACGGATCAGGGCTAGAGTTCCCAGATACGCAGTATTTT.

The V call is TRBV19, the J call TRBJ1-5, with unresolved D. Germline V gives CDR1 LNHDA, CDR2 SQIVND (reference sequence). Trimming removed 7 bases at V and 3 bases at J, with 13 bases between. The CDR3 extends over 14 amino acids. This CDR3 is CASKAGAYNQPQHF. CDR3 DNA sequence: TGTGCCAGTAAGGCCGGAGCGTACAATCAGCCCCAGCATTTT.

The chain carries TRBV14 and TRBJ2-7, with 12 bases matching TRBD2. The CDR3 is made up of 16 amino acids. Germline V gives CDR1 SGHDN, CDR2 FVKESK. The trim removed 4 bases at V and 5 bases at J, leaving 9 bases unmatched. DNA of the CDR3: TGTGCCAGCAGCCCCCCCGACGGACTAGCGGGAAACGAGCAGTACTTC. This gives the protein CASSPPDGLAGNEQYF. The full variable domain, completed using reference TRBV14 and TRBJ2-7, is EAGVTQFPSHSVIEKGQTVTLRCDPISGHDNLYWYRRVMGKEIKFLLHFVKESKQDESGMPNNRFLAERTGGTYSTLKVQPAELEDSGVYFCASSPPDGLAGNEQYFGPGTRLTVT.

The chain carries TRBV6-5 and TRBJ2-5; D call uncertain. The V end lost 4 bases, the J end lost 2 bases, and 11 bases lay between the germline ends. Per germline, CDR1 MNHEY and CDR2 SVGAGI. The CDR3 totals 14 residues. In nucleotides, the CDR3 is TGTGCCAGCAGTTCGAGGATCCCTCAAGAGACCCAGTACTTC. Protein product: CASSSRIPQETQYF.

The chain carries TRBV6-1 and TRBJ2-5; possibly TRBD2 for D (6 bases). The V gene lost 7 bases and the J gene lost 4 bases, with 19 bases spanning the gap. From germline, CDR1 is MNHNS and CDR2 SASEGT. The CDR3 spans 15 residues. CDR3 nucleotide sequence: TGTGCCAGCACCGAGGGGTGGCGGGGAGGAGAGACCCAGTACTTC. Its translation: CASTEGWRGGETQYF.

CDR3 DNA: TGTGCCAGCAGCCGACACGGGCGGGGGGGGAACAATGAGCAGTTCTTC. Translated, it gives CASSRHGRGGNNEQFF. This chain connects TRBV11-1 to TRBJ2-1; 9 nucleotides align to TRBD2. After removal of 5 bases from V and 5 bases from J, the junction contained 10 bases not matched to a gene. CDR1 and CDR2 from the germline V gene are SGHAT and FQDESV (reference sequence). This CDR3 comprises 16 residues.